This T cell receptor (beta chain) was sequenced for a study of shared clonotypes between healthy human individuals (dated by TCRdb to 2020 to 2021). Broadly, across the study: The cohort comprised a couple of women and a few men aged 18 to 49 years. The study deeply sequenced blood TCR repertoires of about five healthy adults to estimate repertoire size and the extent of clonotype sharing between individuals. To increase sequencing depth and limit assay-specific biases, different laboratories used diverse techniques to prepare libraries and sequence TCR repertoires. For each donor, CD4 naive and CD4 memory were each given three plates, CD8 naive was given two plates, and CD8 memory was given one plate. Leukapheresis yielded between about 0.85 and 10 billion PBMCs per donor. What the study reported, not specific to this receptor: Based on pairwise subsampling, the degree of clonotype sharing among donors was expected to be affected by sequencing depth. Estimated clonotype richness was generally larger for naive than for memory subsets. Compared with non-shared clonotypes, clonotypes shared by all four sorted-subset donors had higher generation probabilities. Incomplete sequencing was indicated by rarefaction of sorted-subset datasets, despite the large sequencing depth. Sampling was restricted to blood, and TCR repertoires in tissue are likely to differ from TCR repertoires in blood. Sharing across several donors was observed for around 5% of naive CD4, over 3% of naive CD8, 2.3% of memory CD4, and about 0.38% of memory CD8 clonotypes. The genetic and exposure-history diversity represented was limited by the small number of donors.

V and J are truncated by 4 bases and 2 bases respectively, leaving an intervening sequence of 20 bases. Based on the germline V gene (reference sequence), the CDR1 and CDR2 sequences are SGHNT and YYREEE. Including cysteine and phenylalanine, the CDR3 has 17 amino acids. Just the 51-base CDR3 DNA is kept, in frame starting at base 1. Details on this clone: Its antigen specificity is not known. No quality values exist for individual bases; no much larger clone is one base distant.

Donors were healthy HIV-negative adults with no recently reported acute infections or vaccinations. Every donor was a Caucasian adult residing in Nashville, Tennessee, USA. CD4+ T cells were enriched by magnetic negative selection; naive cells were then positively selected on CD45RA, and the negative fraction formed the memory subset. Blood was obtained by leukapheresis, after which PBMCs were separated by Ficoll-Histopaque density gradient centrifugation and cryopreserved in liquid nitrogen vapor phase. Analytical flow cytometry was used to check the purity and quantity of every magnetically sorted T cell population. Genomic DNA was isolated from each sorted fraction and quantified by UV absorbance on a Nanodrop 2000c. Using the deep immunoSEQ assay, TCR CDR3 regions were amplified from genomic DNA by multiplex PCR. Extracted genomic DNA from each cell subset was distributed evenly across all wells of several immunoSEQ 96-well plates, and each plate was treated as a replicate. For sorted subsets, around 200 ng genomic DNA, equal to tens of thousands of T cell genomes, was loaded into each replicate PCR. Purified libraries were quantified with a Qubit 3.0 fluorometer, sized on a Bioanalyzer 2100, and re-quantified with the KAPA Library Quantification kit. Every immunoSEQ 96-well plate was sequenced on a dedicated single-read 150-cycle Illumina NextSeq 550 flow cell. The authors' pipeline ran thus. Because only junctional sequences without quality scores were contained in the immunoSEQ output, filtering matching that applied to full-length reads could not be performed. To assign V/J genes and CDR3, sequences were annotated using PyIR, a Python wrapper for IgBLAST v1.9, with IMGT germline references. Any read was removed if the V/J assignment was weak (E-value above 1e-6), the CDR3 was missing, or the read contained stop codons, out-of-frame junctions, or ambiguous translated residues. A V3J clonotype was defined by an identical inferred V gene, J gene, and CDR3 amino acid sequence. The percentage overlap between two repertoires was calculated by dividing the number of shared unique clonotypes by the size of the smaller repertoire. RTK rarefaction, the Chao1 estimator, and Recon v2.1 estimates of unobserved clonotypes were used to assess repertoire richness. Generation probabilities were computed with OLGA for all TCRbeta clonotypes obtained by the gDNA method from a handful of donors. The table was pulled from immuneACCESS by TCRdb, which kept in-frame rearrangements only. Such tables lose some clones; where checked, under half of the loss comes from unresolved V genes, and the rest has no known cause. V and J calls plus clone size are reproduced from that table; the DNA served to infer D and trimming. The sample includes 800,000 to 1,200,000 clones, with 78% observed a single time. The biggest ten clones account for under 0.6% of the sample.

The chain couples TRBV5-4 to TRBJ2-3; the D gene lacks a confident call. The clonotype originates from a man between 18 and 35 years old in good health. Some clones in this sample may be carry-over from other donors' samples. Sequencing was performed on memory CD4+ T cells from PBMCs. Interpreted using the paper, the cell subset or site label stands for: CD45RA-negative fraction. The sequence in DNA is TGTGCCAGCAGCCGACCCTGGCGAGAGGCTAACACAGATACGCAGTATTTT. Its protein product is CASSRPWREANTDTQYF.